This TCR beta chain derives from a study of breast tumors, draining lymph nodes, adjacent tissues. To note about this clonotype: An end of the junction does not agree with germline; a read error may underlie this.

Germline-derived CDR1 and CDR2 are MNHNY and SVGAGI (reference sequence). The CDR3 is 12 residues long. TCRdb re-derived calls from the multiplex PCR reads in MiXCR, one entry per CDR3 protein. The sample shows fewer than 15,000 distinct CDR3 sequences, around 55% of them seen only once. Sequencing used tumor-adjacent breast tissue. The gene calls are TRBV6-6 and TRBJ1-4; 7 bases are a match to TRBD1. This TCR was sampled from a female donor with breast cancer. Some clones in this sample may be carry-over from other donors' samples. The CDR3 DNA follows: TGTGCCAGCAGTTACCACGACAGGGTCGAGATTTTT. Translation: CASSYHDRVEIF.